A selection of T cell receptor beta chains follows, all from one sample in a study of T cell responses to AZD1222 COVID-19 vaccine. Produced via immunoSEQ multiplex PCR; TCRdb's table is partial and in-frame only. The sample shows 100,000 to 150,000 clones, about 88% of them seen only once. The sample consisted of peripheral blood, taken on day 0 of AZD1222 vaccination. The receptors were sampled from an adult in good health. The CDR3 runs from the conserved cysteine through the conserved F or W. Each record gives: clone size, J gene, D gene, V gene, CDR3 protein, CDR3 DNA. D genes are given only for firm matches. Size is stated for part of the rows, as once, few or many counts, or as a class when the clone is expanded.

-	TRBJ2-1	-	TRBV6-2/TRBV6-3	CASSYSIRARARGGYEQFF	TGTGCCAGCAGTTACTCGATTAGAGCAAGGGCCAGAGGGGGTTATGAGCAGTTCTTC
once	TRBJ1-2	-	TRBV5-5	CASSLAGTRGYGYTF	TGTGCCAGCAGCTTGGCGGGGACGCGAGGCTATGGCTACACCTTC
-	TRBJ2-2	TRBD1	TRBV5-1	CASSEGTGITGELFF	TGCGCCAGCAGCGAAGGGACAGGGATCACCGGGGAGCTGTTTTTT
-	TRBJ1-4	TRBD1	TRBV4-3	CASSQAGTGGSIREKLFF	TGCGCCAGCAGCCAAGCCGGGACAGGGGGCTCAATTCGAGAAAAACTGTTTTTT
-	TRBJ2-4	TRBD1	TRBV5-1	CASSSRTGRNIQYF	TGCGCCAGCAGCTCTCGGACAGGGAGAAACATTCAGTACTTC
few	TRBJ2-7	TRBD1	TRBV6-1	CASSEVDRASYEQYF	TGTGCCAGCAGTGAAGTGGACAGGGCCTCCTACGAGCAGTACTTC
-	TRBJ2-7	-	TRBV6-2/TRBV6-3	CASSYTGRAEQYF	TGTGCCAGCAGTTACACCGGGCGGGCCGAGCAGTACTTC
-	TRBJ1-1	-	TRBV10-3	CAITKGGGDTEAFF	TGTGCCATCACCAAAGGGGGAGGGGACACTGAAGCTTTCTTT
-	TRBJ2-3	-	TRBV5-1	CASSLPRDTRAVDTQYF	TGCGCCAGCAGCTTACCCCGGGACACCCGAGCGGTGGATACGCAGTATTTT
-	TRBJ1-5	-	TRBV19	CASSTSGPGTYQPQHF	TGTGCCAGTAGTACCTCGGGACCCGGAACTTATCAGCCCCAGCATTTT
once	TRBJ2-7	-	TRBV21-1	CASSKGTSGGEQYF	TGTGCCAGCAGCAAAGGGACTAGCGGCGGCGAGCAGTACTTC
few	TRBJ1-2	-	TRBV7-8	CASSLNWEGGYTF	TGTGCCAGCAGCTTAAATTGGGAAGGAGGCTACACCTTC
-	TRBJ1-2	-	TRBV18	CASSPWDTGYGYTF	TGTGCCAGCTCTCCTTGGGACACCGGCTATGGCTACACCTTC
-	TRBJ1-5	TRBD1	TRBV6-6	CASSRAPPTGTGTWQPQHF	TGTGCCAGCAGTCGCGCCCCCCCCACCGGGACAGGAACATGGCAGCCCCAGCATTTT
-	TRBJ2-7	-	TRBV9	CASSAENWAYEQYF	TGTGCCAGCAGCGCCGAGAATTGGGCCTACGAGCAGTACTTC
-	TRBJ1-4	-	TRBV7-2	CASSLDSGYNEKLFF	TGTGCCAGCAGCCTTGATTCAGGGTATAATGAAAAACTGTTTTTT
medium-sized	TRBJ2-1	-	TRBV6-4	CASSGDSYNEQFF	TGTGCCAGCAGCGGGGACTCCTACAATGAGCAGTTCTTC
-	TRBJ2-7	-	TRBV5-1	CASSLGSNEQYF	TGCGCCAGCAGCTTAGGGAGCAACGAGCAGTACTTC
-	TRBJ1-4	-	TRBV5-1	CASSRSGNTNEKLFF	TGCGCCAGCAGTCGTTCAGGCAATACTAATGAAAAACTGTTTTTT
-	TRBJ1-2	-	TRBV6-5	CASRDPGTSYGYTF	TGTGCCAGCAGGGACCCGGGGACCAGCTATGGCTACACCTTC
-	TRBJ2-3	-	TRBV5-1	CASSLGDHPSTDTQYF	TGCGCCAGCAGCTTGGGGGACCATCCATCGACCGATACGCAGTATTTT
-	TRBJ1-1	-	TRBV9	CASSVGRNTEAFF	TGTGCCAGCAGCGTAGGGAGGAACACTGAAGCTTTCTTT
-	TRBJ1-4	-	TRBV27	CASSRQIPNEKLFF	TGTGCCAGCAGTCGGCAGATACCTAATGAAAAACTGTTTTTT
-	TRBJ2-2	TRBD1	TRBV10-3	CASTMDRGRTGELFF	TGTGCCTCGACAATGGACAGGGGGCGAACCGGGGAGCTGTTTTTT
once	TRBJ1-4	-	TRBV5-6	CASSFLQAIGEKLFF	TGTGCCAGCAGCTTTTTACAGGCCATAGGGGAAAAACTGTTTTTT
-	TRBJ2-2	TRBD2	TRBV24-1	CATSDSRTSGNTGELFF	TGTGCCACCAGTGATTCCCGGACTAGCGGAAACACCGGGGAGCTGTTTTTT
-	TRBJ2-7	TRBD2	TRBV10-1	CASSDAKRGVYEQYF	TGCGCCAGCAGTGACGCAAAGCGGGGGGTCTACGAGCAGTACTTC
-	TRBJ1-3	-	TRBV6-1	CASSEQGGGNTIYF	TGTGCCAGCAGTGAACAGGGTGGAGGAAACACCATATATTTT
-	TRBJ1-3	TRBD1	TRBV28	CASSRTGSSGNTIYF	TGTGCCAGCAGCCGGACAGGGAGCTCTGGAAACACCATATATTTT
few	TRBJ1-4	TRBD1	TRBV24-1	CATSASTGQQNEKLFF	TGTGCCACCAGTGCCTCAACGGGACAGCAGAATGAAAAACTGTTTTTT
once	TRBJ1-2	TRBD1	TRBV2	CASSGGTGSYGYTF	TGTGCCAGCAGTGGTGGGACAGGAAGCTATGGCTACACCTTC
-	TRBJ1-2	-	TRBV21-1	CASSKAPPGNQETF	TGTGCCAGCAGCAAAGCCCCACCGGGGAACCAAGAGACCTTC
-	TRBJ1-4	TRBD1	TRBV25-1	CASSESRGREEKLFF	TGTGCCAGCAGTGAATCCAGGGGGCGCGAAGAAAAACTGTTTTTT
-	TRBJ2-1	-	TRBV10-3	CAISEGGTGTREQFF	TGTGCCATCAGTGAAGGAGGAACCGGGACCCGGGAGCAGTTCTTC
-	TRBJ2-2	-	TRBV10-2	CASRVVANTGELFF	TGCGCCAGCAGAGTTGTCGCGAACACCGGGGAGCTGTTTTTT
few	TRBJ1-5	-	TRBV6-2/TRBV6-3	CASSPGENQPQHF	TGTGCCAGCAGTCCAGGGGAAAATCAGCCCCAGCATTTT
-	TRBJ2-7	-	TRBV7-2	CASSQPNYEQYF	TGTGCCAGCAGCCAGCCTAATTACGAGCAGTACTTC
-	TRBJ1-3	-	TRBV5-4	CASSLTGIRNTIYF	TGTGCCAGCTCGCTTACAGGGATTCGAAACACCATATATTTT
-	TRBJ1-2	-	TRBV19	CASSVTGVHGYTF	TGTGCCAGTAGTGTGACAGGTGTCCATGGCTACACCTTC
-	TRBJ2-5	-	TRBV3-1/TRBV3-2	CASSGWGDKEETQYF	TGTGCCAGCAGTGGATGGGGAGATAAGGAAGAGACCCAGTACTTC
-	TRBJ2-2	-	TRBV5-1	CASSLNRATAGELFF	TGCGCCAGCAGCTTGAACAGGGCCACCGCCGGGGAGCTGTTTTTT
-	TRBJ1-5	-	TRBV30	CAWSISGGTGQPQHF	TGTGCCTGGAGTATATCGGGAGGGACGGGGCAGCCCCAGCATTTT
-	TRBJ2-2	-	TRBV5-1	CASRGGSSNTGELFF	TGCGCCAGCAGAGGTGGCAGTTCGAACACCGGGGAGCTGTTTTTT
-	TRBJ2-7	-	TRBV5-5	CASRDRPITYEQYF	TGTGCCAGCAGGGACAGACCGATAACCTACGAGCAGTACTTC
-	TRBJ2-2	TRBD1	TRBV19	CAGGTGSAGELFF	TGTGCCGGCGGGACAGGGAGTGCCGGGGAGCTGTTTTTT
-	TRBJ1-4	TRBD1	TRBV6-1	CASSEALGTGYEKLFF	TGTGCCAGCAGTGAAGCGCTCGGGACAGGCTACGAAAAACTGTTTTTT
once	TRBJ2-5	-	TRBV11-2	CASSTTGTGETQYF	TGTGCCAGCAGCACGACAGGGACTGGGGAGACCCAGTACTTC